Listed below are T cell receptor beta chains from one sample, sequenced in a study of monozygotic twins with cystic fibrosis. Using immunoSEQ multiplex PCR, the repertoire was profiled, and TCRdb retains in-frame clones only, with some absent. The table includes about 24,000 clones, about 91% detected once. Sequencing used blood. Source of these receptors: a girl aged 2 to 10 with cystic fibrosis. CDR3s include the opening cysteine and the closing phenylalanine or tryptophan. The order of the fields is clone size, D gene, V gene, J gene, CDR3 DNA, CDR3 protein. A D gene is named only where the DNA matches it firmly. The size field is filled for only some rows; it gives once, few, many or a size class.

.,TRBD1,TRBV19,TRBJ2-3,TGTGCCAGTAAGGTGGGACAGGGGTCGGATACGCAGTATTTT,CASKVGQGSDTQYF
.,TRBD1,TRBV30,TRBJ2-7,TGTGCCTGGAGTTATGGGACAGGGGACGAGCAGTACTTC,CAWSYGTGDEQYF
.,.,TRBV7-9,TRBJ2-5,TGTGCCAGCAGCTCGGGACATACTAAAGAGACCCAGTACTTC,CASSSGHTKETQYF
.,.,TRBV4-3,TRBJ2-7,TGCGCCAGCAGCCAAGAAGGGCAGGGGGGCTTTGACCACGAGCAGTACTTC,CASSQEGQGGFDHEQYF
.,.,TRBV11-2,TRBJ1-6,TGTGCCAGCAGCGAAAGTCGCAGGTTGGGAAATTCACCCCTCCACTTT,CASSESRRLGNSPLHF
.,.,TRBV2,TRBJ2-1,TGTGCCAGCAGTGCAGGACAGAGCTCCTACAATGAGCAGTTCTTC,CASSAGQSSYNEQFF
once,TRBD2,TRBV10-2,TRBJ2-5,TGCGCCAGCCAATCCGGGGGGGTCAGGAACCAAGAGACCCAGTACTTC,CASQSGGVRNQETQYF
.,TRBD1,TRBV18,TRBJ1-2,TGTGCCAGCTCACCCCCGAGTTCTGGGACAGGGGTCTATGGCTACACCTTC,CASSPPSSGTGVYGYTF
.,.,TRBV7-9,TRBJ2-3,TGTGCCAGCAGCTTAGATTGGGTCAAAGCACATACGCAGTATTTT,CASSLDWVKAHTQYF
.,.,TRBV5-1,TRBJ2-7,TGCGCCAGCAGCTTGGGGGACGCCGACTACGAGCAGTACTTC,CASSLGDADYEQYF
.,.,TRBV7-8,TRBJ1-5,TGTGCCAGCAGCTTAGTTCAACGTGACAGCACTGGGAATCAGCCCCAGCATTTT,CASSLVQRDSTGNQPQHF
.,.,TRBV28,TRBJ2-7,TGTGCCAGCAGTTTGGGGGGAACAGGGCTATACGAGCAGTACTTC,CASSLGGTGLYEQYF
.,.,TRBV9,TRBJ2-7,TGTGCCAGCAGCCCGAGTTACGGAGTCTCGGGTGAGCAGTACTTC,CASSPSYGVSGEQYF
.,TRBD2,TRBV13,TRBJ2-1,TGTGCCAGCAGCGAGGGGACTAGCCCGCAGTTCTTC,CASSEGTSPQFF
.,.,TRBV5-1,TRBJ1-3,TGCGCCAGCAGCTCGGACGGCTCTGGAAACACCATATATTTT,CASSSDGSGNTIYF
once,.,TRBV20-1,TRBJ2-7,TGCAGTGCTAGAGATTGGGGTCCGGCCTTCTTC,CSARDWGPAFF
.,.,TRBV5-4,TRBJ1-1,TGTGCCAGCAGCTTTTTGGTTGAGACCACTGAAGCTTTCTTT,CASSFLVETTEAFF
.,TRBD2,TRBV7-2,TRBJ2-7,TGTGCCAGCAGCTTCCTAGCGGGGGATTTCTACGAGCAGTACTTC,CASSFLAGDFYEQYF
.,TRBD1,TRBV4-3,TRBJ2-1,TGCGCCAGCAGCCAAGTGGGACAGGGTACTTACAATGAGCAGTTCTTC,CASSQVGQGTYNEQFF
.,.,TRBV5-1,TRBJ1-2,TGCGCCAGCAGCTTGGATTACAGTGGCTACACCTTC,CASSLDYSGYTF
once,.,TRBV7-2,TRBJ2-3,TGTGCCAGCAGCCCGCGTAGGGCGGGGCCGGTGGGCGCAGATACGCAGTATTTT,CASSPRRAGPVGADTQYF
once,TRBD1,TRBV2,TRBJ1-3,TGTGCCAGCAGTAAACGCCGACAGGGGTTTGGAAACACCATATATTTT,CASSKRRQGFGNTIYF
.,.,TRBV19,TRBJ1-5,TGTGCCAGTAGTATAGATAGGTTCAAGGGCACGAGCAATCAGCCCCAGCATTTT,CASSIDRFKGTSNQPQHF
.,.,TRBV6-5,TRBJ1-5,TGTGCCAGCAGTTACGTTGGTGCAGGACAGCCCCAGCATTTT,CASSYVGAGQPQHF
.,.,TRBV27,TRBJ1-1,TGTGCCAGCAGTCAAACAGGTCGTTCGAACACTGAAGCTTTCTTT,CASSQTGRSNTEAFF
.,.,TRBV6-5,TRBJ1-5,TGTGCCAGTCGTGGGGTTTACAATCAGCCCCAGCATTTT,CASRGVYNQPQHF
.,.,TRBV7-2,TRBJ2-1,TGTGCCAGCAGCTTAGGAAGGGTAGGGCAGGACGGGCAGTTCTTC,CASSLGRVGQDGQFF
.,.,TRBV7-2,TRBJ2-7,TGTGCCAGCAGCTTAGCGTCCGTGGGAATTATATACGAGCAGTACTTC,CASSLASVGIIYEQYF
.,.,TRBV7-2,TRBJ1-2,TGTGCCAGCAGCCTTTACTATGGCTACACCTTC,CASSLYYGYTF
.,.,TRBV30,TRBJ1-1,TGTGCCTGGTACGAGGCCGCTGAAGCTTTCTTT,CAWYEAAEAFF
.,TRBD1,TRBV15,TRBJ1-4,TGTGCCACCAGCAGAGGGCGGACAGGGGGTCATGAAAAACTGTTTTTT,CATSRGRTGGHEKLFF
.,TRBD1,TRBV6-1,TRBJ2-3,TGTGCCAGCAGTGAAGGTGACATTTGGACAGGGGGTACAGATACGCAGTATTTT,CASSEGDIWTGGTDTQYF
.,.,TRBV7-2,TRBJ1-4,TGTGCCAGCAGCTCGGAACCCTTATCAGCAACTAATGAAAAACTGTTTTTT,CASSSEPLSATNEKLFF
.,TRBD1,TRBV30,TRBJ2-7,TGTGCCTGGGGGACAGGGGGAAACGAGCAGTACTTT,CAWGTGGNEQYF
.,.,TRBV30,TRBJ1-5,TGTGCCTGGTCAGACCAAAGCAATCAGCCCCAGCATTTT,CAWSDQSNQPQHF
.,.,TRBV27,TRBJ1-4,TGTGCCAGCAGTTTAGGGAGGACGATGAAGCTTAATGAAAAACTGTTTTTT,CASSLGRTMKLNEKLFF
.,TRBD1,TRBV7-9,TRBJ1-1,TGTGCCAGCACCGATCGACAGGGCTCGGTGAACACTGAAGCTTTCTTT,CASTDRQGSVNTEAFF
.,.,TRBV5-5,TRBJ2-5,TGTGCCAGCAGCCCGGGAGGCAGGGGGCAAGAGACCCAGTACTTC,CASSPGGRGQETQYF
.,.,TRBV7-2,TRBJ1-5,TGTGCCAGCAGCTTAGCAGGGATAGATCAGCCCCAGCATTTT,CASSLAGIDQPQHF
.,.,TRBV5-4,TRBJ2-5,TGTGCCAGCAGCTTGGGCAGGGGAGAGACCCAGTACTTC,CASSLGRGETQYF
.,.,TRBV29-1,TRBJ2-7,TGCAGCGTCACGGGCAGGGTTAGGGGAGAGCAGTACTTC,CSVTGRVRGEQYF
few,TRBD1,TRBV9,TRBJ1-6,TGTGCCAGCAGCGCTGGGGGGGGGACAGATAATTCACCCCTCCACTTT,CASSAGGGTDNSPLHF
.,.,TRBV9,TRBJ1-2,TGTGCCAGCAGCCTGTCCCGGACAGAGCCCTACTATGGCTACACCTTC,CASSLSRTEPYYGYTF
.,TRBD2,TRBV4-1,TRBJ2-1,TGCGCCAGCAGCCAAGGCAGTAGCGGGGGGGCTTATGACAATGAGCAGTTCTTC,CASSQGSSGGAYDNEQFF
.,.,TRBV5-8,TRBJ1-6,TGTGCCAGCAGCATCAATTCACCCCTCCACTTT,CASSINSPLHF
.,TRBD2,TRBV13,TRBJ2-1,TGTGCCAGCAGCTTGGGACTAGCGGGACTCCGTCGTTACAATGAGCAGTTCTTC,CASSLGLAGLRRYNEQFF
.,.,TRBV2,TRBJ1-6,TGTGCCAGCAGTGAAGGAGGGGTGAGGTCACCCCTCCACTTT,CASSEGGVRSPLHF
.,.,TRBV7-2,TRBJ2-1,TGTGCCAGCAGGTGGAATAGCAATGAGCAGTTCTTC,CASRWNSNEQFF
.,TRBD2,TRBV18,TRBJ2-4,TGTGCCAGCTCACCACCGGGACTAGATGGCATTCAGTACTTC,CASSPPGLDGIQYF
.,.,TRBV29-1,TRBJ1-2,TGCAGCGTTGAAACCCCCGCCAACTATGGCTACACCTTC,CSVETPANYGYTF